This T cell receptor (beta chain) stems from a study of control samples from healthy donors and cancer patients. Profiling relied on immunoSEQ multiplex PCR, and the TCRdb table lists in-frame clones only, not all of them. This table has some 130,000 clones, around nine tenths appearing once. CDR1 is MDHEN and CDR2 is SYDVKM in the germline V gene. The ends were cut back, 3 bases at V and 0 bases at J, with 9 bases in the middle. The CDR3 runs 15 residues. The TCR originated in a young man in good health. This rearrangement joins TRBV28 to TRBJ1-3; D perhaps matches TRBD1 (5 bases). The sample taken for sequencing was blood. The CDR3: CASSLGQGSGNTIYF. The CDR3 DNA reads TGTGCCAGCAGTTTGGGTCAGGGCTCTGGAAACACCATATATTTT. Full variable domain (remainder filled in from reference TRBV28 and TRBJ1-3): DVKVTQSSRYLVKRTGEKVFLECVQDMDHENMFWYRQDPGLGLRLIYFSYDVKMKEKGDIPEGYSVSREKKERFSLILESASTNQTSMYLCASSLGQGSGNTIYFGEGSWLTVV.